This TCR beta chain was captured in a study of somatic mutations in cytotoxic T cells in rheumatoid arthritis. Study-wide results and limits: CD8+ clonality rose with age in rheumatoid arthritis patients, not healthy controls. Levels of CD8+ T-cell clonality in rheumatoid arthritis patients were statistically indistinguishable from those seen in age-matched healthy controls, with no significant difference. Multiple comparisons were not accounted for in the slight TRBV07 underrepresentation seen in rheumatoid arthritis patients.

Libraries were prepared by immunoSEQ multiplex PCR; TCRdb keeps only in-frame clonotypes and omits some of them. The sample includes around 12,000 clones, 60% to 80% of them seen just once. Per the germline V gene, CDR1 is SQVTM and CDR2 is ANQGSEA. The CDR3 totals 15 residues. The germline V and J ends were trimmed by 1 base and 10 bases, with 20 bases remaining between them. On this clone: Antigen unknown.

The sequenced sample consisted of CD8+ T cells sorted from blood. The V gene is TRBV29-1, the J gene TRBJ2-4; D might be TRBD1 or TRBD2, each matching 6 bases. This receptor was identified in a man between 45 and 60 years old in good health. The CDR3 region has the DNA TGCAGCGTTGAAGTAAGGCTCGGGGGCAGGGAGATTCAGTACTTC. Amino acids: CSVEVRLGGREIQYF.